Listed here are 27 T cell receptor beta chains from one sample, sequenced in a study of T cells expressing NK-cell markers. TCRdb reprocessed the 5' RACE reads and reports one entry per CDR3 protein, with no DNA. The repertoire shows about 120,000 distinct CDR3 sequences; the top ten hold around 20%. The sequencing sample was made of blood T cells: a sorted CD56 or NKG2C T cell subset, CD4+ or CD8+ T cells, or bulk PBMC T cells (not recorded which). The receptors were gathered from a woman between 18 and 70 years old in good health.

The V and J genes are TRBV10-1 and TRBJ2-4. CDR1 WNHNN and CDR2 SYGVQD come from the germline V gene (reference sequence). This CDR3 region has 14 residues. The CDR3 sequence is CASSESNPEDIQYF.

The rearrangement links TRBV5-4 to TRBJ1-1; TCRdb proposes TRBD1, but this gene call is untestable without DNA. Germline V gene sequence: CDR1 SGHNT, CDR2 YYREEE (reference sequence). CDR3 length equals 14 residues. CDR3: CASSADRVATEAFF.

The chain is built from TRBV12-3 or TRBV12-4 and TRBJ2-2; TCRdb's D gene call, TRBD1, goes unchecked for lack of DNA. This CDR3 region has 17 residues. The CDR3 sequence is CASSSLPEGANTGELFF.

V is TRBV4-3 and J is TRBJ2-2. Germline values: CDR1 LGHNA, CDR2 YSLEER. This CDR3 has 15 residues. The CDR3 protein is CASSQEIASTGELFF.

The chain is built from TRBV27 and TRBJ1-2; checking the TCRdb D call of TRBD1 is not possible without DNA. CDR3 length equals 14 residues. Looked up from germline, CDR1 is MNHEY and CDR2 is SMNVEV (reference sequence). The CDR3 loop reads CASSWTGAPNGYTF.

The rearrangement joins TRBV7-8 to TRBJ2-3; TCRdb designates TRBD1, a call that cannot be tested without DNA. The CDR3 runs to 18 residues. Germline loops: CDR1 SGHVS, CDR2 FQNEAQ. CDR3 amino acids: CASSFPTLRGTHTDTQYF.

The genes are TRBV19 and TRBJ2-7; TCRdb lists TRBD2, though no DNA is available to test this call. This CDR3 comprises 14 residues. The germline CDR1 and CDR2 sequences are LNHDA and SQIVND (reference sequence). The CDR3 sequence is CASSTGTRVGEQYF.

The genes are TRBV11-3 and TRBJ2-2. The V gene's germline CDR1 is SGHNT and CDR2 YENEEA. The CDR3 is 14 amino acids. CDR3 in amino acids: CASSFTTNTGELFF.

V usage is TRBV15 and J usage is TRBJ2-6. The CDR3 is 15 amino acids. Per germline, CDR1 LNHNV and CDR2 YYDKDF (reference sequence). CDR3 amino acids: CATSMGRSGANVLTF.

The chain recombines TRBV7-9 with TRBJ2-1; TCRdb picks TRBD1, but there is no DNA to check that call. There are 14 residues in the CDR3. Germline lookup yields CDR1 SEHNR and CDR2 FQNEAQ (reference sequence). The CDR3 spells CASSSLGGFDEQFF.

The V gene is TRBV19, the J gene TRBJ2-1; TCRdb's D call, TRBD1, is unchecked because there is no DNA. Germline V gene data show CDR1 as LNHDA and CDR2 as SQIVND (reference sequence). This CDR3 spans 13 amino acids. CDR3: CASSIGRGNEQFF.

The rearrangement uses TRBV3-1 and TRBJ2-1. Looked up from germline, CDR1 is LGHDT and CDR2 is YNNKEL (reference sequence). This CDR3 is 15 amino acids long. CDR3 sequence: CASSQVTSAYNEQFF.

The gene calls are TRBV19 and TRBJ2-1; TCRdb's D call of TRBD2 is untestable without DNA. Germline V lookup: CDR1 LNHDA, CDR2 SQIVND (reference sequence). This CDR3 is built from 15 residues. The CDR3 is CASTTGLGLAGEQFF.

The V gene is TRBV7-9, the J gene TRBJ2-1. The CDR3 is 13 amino acids. Germline lookup yields CDR1 SEHNR and CDR2 FQNEAQ (reference sequence). This chain's CDR3 is CASSSRANNEQFF. The full variable domain, completed using reference TRBV7-9 and TRBJ2-1, is DTGVSQNPRHKITKRGQNVTFRCDPISEHNRLYWYRQTLGQGPEFLTYFQNEAQLEKSRLLSDRFSAERPKGSFSTLEIQRTEQGDSAMYLCASSSRANNEQFFGPGTRLTVL.

The chain employs TRBV20-1 and TRBJ1-5; the D call from TCRdb, TRBD1, cannot be confirmed without DNA. The germline CDR1 and CDR2 sequences are DFQATT and SNEGSKA (reference sequence). The CDR3 spans 14 residues. This CDR3 reads CSAPDGHSNQPQHF.

This chain links TRBV29-1 with TRBJ2-7; TCRdb calls TRBD1, which cannot be checked without DNA. The CDR3 has 15 residues. Germline CDR1 reads SQVTM; CDR2 reads ANQGSEA. CDR3 amino acids: CSVEDPRGGLYEQYF.

V is TRBV29-1 and J is TRBJ2-7; the D call from TCRdb, TRBD2, cannot be confirmed without DNA. CDR3 length: 15 residues. Germline V gene sequence: CDR1 SQVTM, CDR2 ANQGSEA. CDR3 protein: CSVEDRASGSYEQYF.

This chain joins TRBV12-3 or TRBV12-4 and TRBJ2-1; TCRdb picks TRBD2, but there is no DNA to check that call. This CDR3 region has 17 residues. The chain's CDR3 is CASSAASEGLFFHEQFF.

The V gene is TRBV6-5, the J gene TRBJ2-3; TCRdb selects TRBD2, and the lack of DNA leaves this call unchecked. The CDR3 extends over 17 amino acids. The germline V gene has CDR1 MNHEY and CDR2 SVGAGI. The CDR3 loop reads CASSYLGASGRTDTQYF.

The chain couples TRBV12-3 or TRBV12-4 to TRBJ2-5. CDR3 length: 13 amino acids. CDR3 in amino acids: CASSFGFQETQYF.

This rearrangement joins TRBV4-3 to TRBJ2-2; TCRdb designates TRBD2, a call that cannot be tested without DNA. From germline, CDR1 is LGHNA and CDR2 YSLEER. The CDR3 is 19 amino acids. This chain's CDR3 is CASSQGTSGGLPNTGELFF.

V gene TRBV27 combines with J gene TRBJ2-1; no DNA is available, so the TRBD2 call from TCRdb remains unchecked. In germline, CDR1 is MNHEY, CDR2 SMNVEV (reference sequence). The CDR3 runs to 13 residues. This CDR3 reads CASGTSGYNEQFF.

V gene TRBV7-9 combines with J gene TRBJ2-7. Looked up from germline, CDR1 is SEHNR and CDR2 is FQNEAQ (reference sequence). This CDR3 is built from 13 residues. This CDR3 reads CASSLPSYYEQYF.

The V call is TRBV6-5, the J call TRBJ2-1; the TCRdb D gene call, TRBD2, has no DNA to confirm it. Germline values: CDR1 MNHEY, CDR2 SVGAGI. The CDR3 runs to 17 residues. CDR3 loop: CASSYSLAPEVANEQFF.

This rearrangement joins TRBV30 to TRBJ2-5; TCRdb lists TRBD1, though no DNA is available to test this call. The length of the CDR3 is 13 residues. The germline V gene encodes CDR1 GTSNPN and CDR2 SVGIG (reference sequence). The CDR3 spells CAWSPWAQETQYF.

CDR3 amino acids: CASSLGSGAIQYF. The rearrangement uses TRBV27 and TRBJ2-4. The germline CDR1 and CDR2 sequences are MNHEY and SMNVEV (reference sequence). This CDR3 region has 13 residues.

This chain uses TRBV5-5 with TRBJ2-1; TCRdb gives TRBD2 as the D gene, but with no DNA this cannot be confirmed. The CDR3 is 14 residues long. Germline-derived CDR1 and CDR2 are SGHKS and YYEKEE (reference sequence). The CDR3 loop is CASSPSGTYNEQFF.